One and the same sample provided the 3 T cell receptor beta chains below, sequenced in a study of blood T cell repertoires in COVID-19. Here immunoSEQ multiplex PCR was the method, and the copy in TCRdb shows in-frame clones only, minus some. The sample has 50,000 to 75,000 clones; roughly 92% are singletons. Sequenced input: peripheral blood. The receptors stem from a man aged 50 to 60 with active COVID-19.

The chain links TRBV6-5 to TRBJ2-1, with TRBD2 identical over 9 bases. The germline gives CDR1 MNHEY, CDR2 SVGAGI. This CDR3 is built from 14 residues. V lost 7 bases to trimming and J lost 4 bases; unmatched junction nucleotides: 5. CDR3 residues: CASTSTSGYNEQFF. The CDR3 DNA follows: TGTGCCAGCACTTCAACTAGCGGGTACAATGAGCAGTTCTTC.

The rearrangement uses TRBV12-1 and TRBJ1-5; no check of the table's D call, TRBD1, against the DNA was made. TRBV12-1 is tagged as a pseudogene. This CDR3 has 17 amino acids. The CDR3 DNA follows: TGTGCCAGCAGCTTTGCCCGGTCCAGACAGGGAGAGATGCCCCAGCATTTT. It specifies CASSFARSRQGEMPQHF.

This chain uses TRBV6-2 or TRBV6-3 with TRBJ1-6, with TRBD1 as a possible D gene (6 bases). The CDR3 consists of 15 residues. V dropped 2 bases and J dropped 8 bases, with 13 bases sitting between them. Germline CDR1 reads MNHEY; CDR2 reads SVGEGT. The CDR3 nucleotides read TGTGCCAGCAGTTACCCCGGGACAATCGATTCACCCCTCCACTTT. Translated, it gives CASSYPGTIDSPLHF.